One and the same sample provided the 2 T cell receptor beta chains below, sequenced in a study of cytotoxic CD8 clonotypes in ibrutinib-treated CLL (dated by TCRdb to 2020 to 2022). The meaning of the sample's time point label: about twelve months on ibrutinib. The receptor library was made with the immunoSEQ multiplex PCR assay. Entries here come from immuneACCESS through TCRdb and include only in-frame sequences with V and J called. Some clones fail to appear in such tables; in the studies checked, an unresolved V gene covers under half of the shortfall, and the cause of the remainder is unknown. The sample has approximately 140,000 clones on record, around 93% of them singletons. The ten largest account for 11% of the sample. The source material was PBMCs, sampled after 12 months of ibrutinib treatment. Source of these receptors: a human donor with chronic lymphocytic leukemia.

This clone appeared a single time. CDR3 DNA: TGCAGCGTTGCCCCTGGGGTTGACATTCAGTACTTC. This sequence encodes CSVAPGVDIQYF. The chain links TRBV29-1 to TRBJ2-4; D call uncertain. The CDR3 is 12 amino acids. Germline CDR1 is SQVTM and CDR2 is ANQGSEA. V was pared by 4 bases and J by 8 bases, with 12 bases between.

This clone was picked up one time. This sequence joins TRBV5-1 and TRBJ1-2; a weak D match, TRBD1 (5 bases). The CDR3 is made up of 15 amino acids. The V and J ends lost 4 bases and 1 base respectively, with 14 bases between them. CDR1 and CDR2 (germline): SGHRS, YFSETQ. This CDR3 is CASSRGQTLNYGYTF. The CDR3 DNA is TGCGCCAGCAGCCGTGGACAAACCCTTAACTATGGCTACACCTTC.